The subject of this entry is one T cell receptor (beta chain). Sequencing used immunoSEQ multiplex PCR; TCRdb keeps in-frame clones, though not all of them. The sample has some 52,000 clones; 85% to 95% are singletons. Trimming cost V 3 bases and J 4 bases; bases outside gene matches: 9. Germline CDR1 reads MNHEY; CDR2 reads SMNVEV (reference sequence). This CDR3 is built from 16 residues. This sample is part of a study of OX40 agonist ivuxolimab in advanced cancers. Across the study: A male proportion of 82.7% was recorded, with mean age about 62 years and range roughly 23 to 85. Prior anti-PD-1, anti-PD-L1 or anti-CTLA-4 therapy did not bar entry, and around 39% had some.

The sequence was collected from an adult with an advanced solid tumor such as melanoma, head and neck, liver or kidney cancer. The chain recombines TRBV27 with TRBJ2-1, with 7 nucleotides matching TRBD1. The input for sequencing was CD4+ or CD8+ T cells sorted from blood, taken in a trial of the OX40 agonist ivuxolimab. CDR3 nucleotide sequence: TGTGCCAGCAGTTTGGATAGGGACAGCCTTTACAATGAGCAGTTCTTC. It specifies CASSLDRDSLYNEQFF.